This entry lists 8 T cell receptor beta chains sequenced from one sample in a study of T-cell memory formation after mild COVID-19. TCRdb reprocessed the 5' RACE reads via MiXCR and lists one record per CDR3 protein. The sample records some 120,000 distinct CDR3 sequences, around 6.3% being singletons. The sequenced sample was PBMCs or a T cell subset sorted from them (not recorded which). These receptors came from an adult woman who had mild COVID-19 (a few samples of this study predate the infection). Cell type and time point are not known.

In this sample, this clonotype turned up a few times. The J gene is TRBJ1-1, the V gene TRBV11-1, with D possibly being TRBD1 (5 bases). CDR3 length: 14 amino acids. Deletions cut 0 bases from V and 4 bases from J, with 9 bases between. The germline gives CDR1 SGHAT, CDR2 FQDESV (reference sequence). The CDR3 DNA reads as TGTGCCAGCAGCTTAGCCATCGGGACCACTGAAGCTTTCTTT. Its protein product is CASSLAIGTTEAFF.

The chain recombines TRBV29-1 with TRBJ1-6; D is ambiguous. Per the germline V gene, CDR1 is SQVTM and CDR2 is ANQGSEA. This CDR3 is 13 amino acids long. V was pared by 4 bases and J by 7 bases, with 11 bases between. CDR3 DNA sequence: TGCAGCGTTGGGCAAGGTGGAAATTCACCCCTCCACTTT. Translation: CSVGQGGNSPLHF.

This chain's CDR3 is CASSPRWASGGQQFF. Written as DNA, the CDR3 is TGTGCCAGCAGCCCACGGTGGGCTAGCGGGGGTCAGCAGTTCTTC. The chain combines TRBV9 with TRBJ2-1, with 10 bases identical to TRBD2. There are 15 residues in the CDR3. Losses at the gene ends were 4 bases for V and 11 bases for J; bases not matched to a gene: 12. Germline lookup yields CDR1 SGDLS and CDR2 YYNGEE. The full variable domain, rest sourced from reference TRBV9 and TRBJ2-1, is DSGVTQTPKHLITATGQRVTLRCSPRSGDLSVYWYQQSLDQGLQFLIQYYNGEERAKGNILERFSAQQFPDLHSELNLSSLELGDSALYFCASSPRWASGGQQFFGPGTRLTVL.

The rearrangement links TRBV2 to TRBJ2-7; D remains unclear. Germline CDR1 reads SNHLY; CDR2 reads FYNNEI. Trimming shortened V by 3 bases and J by 0 bases, and 9 bases separated the two germline ends. The CDR3 is 14 amino acids. The CDR3 protein is CASSEQGSSYEQYF. As DNA, the CDR3 is TGTGCCAGCAGTGAGCAAGGTAGCTCCTACGAGCAGTACTTC.

The V and J genes are TRBV5-4 and TRBJ2-1, with 8 positions matching TRBD1. This CDR3 comprises 15 residues. Unmatched junction bases numbered 4, after V lost 0 bases and J lost 5 bases. CDR1 and CDR2 from the germline V gene are SGHNT and YYREEE (reference sequence). The CDR3 region is CASSLDRGSHNEQFF. The CDR3 nucleotides read TGTGCCAGCAGCTTGGACAGGGGGAGCCACAATGAGCAGTTCTTC.

This clonotype turned up a few times. V is TRBV5-1 and J is TRBJ2-3; no definite D call. Germline assignment: CDR1 SGHRS and CDR2 YFSETQ. The CDR3 has 12 amino acids. Trimming left V 2 bases short and J 5 bases short, with 6 bases between. The CDR3 DNA reads as TGCGCCAGCAGCTTCAGATTAGATACGCAGTATTTT. Amino acids: CASSFRLDTQYF.

In this sample, this clonotype turned up many times. The chain combines TRBV10-3 with TRBJ2-1; the match to TRBD2 covers 14 bases. J lost 0 bases, V lost 6 bases, and 7 bases had no gene match. The CDR3 totals 18 residues. The germline CDR1 and CDR2 sequences are ENHRY and SYGVKD. CDR3 nucleotide sequence: TGTGCCATCAGCCCGGGACTAGCGGGAGAGTTCTCCTACAATGAGCAGTTCTTC. Protein sequence: CAISPGLAGEFSYNEQFF.

This clonotype was found a few times. The chain carries TRBV20-1 and TRBJ1-2; TRBD1 matches at 7 bases. Germline CDR1 is DFQATT and CDR2 is SNEGSKA (reference sequence). Trimming took 2 bases from V and 3 from J; bases not matched to a gene: 9. CDR3 size: 15 residues. The CDR3 loop is CSARPGQSKDYGYTF. Written as DNA, the CDR3 is TGCAGTGCTAGACCGGGACAGTCTAAGGACTATGGCTACACCTTC.